This entry concerns a single TCR beta chain. Its binding antigen is unknown. Qualities for individual bases were not recorded, and no much larger clone is one base off. The CDR3, cysteine through phenylalanine, is 13 amino acids long. Only the CDR3 part of the read is kept: 39 bases, read in frame from the first base. The germline V gene specifies SNHLY as CDR1 and FYNNEI as CDR2. Relative to germline, V is missing 6 bases and J is missing 5 bases, with 6 bases of the junction outside any gene match. The data derive from a study of cytomegalovirus exposure and HLA in healthy donors (dated by TCRdb to 2016 to 2017). With respect to the entire study: An earlier analysis of approximately 640 of the donors reported more than 250 Gb of sequence data and some 100 million unique TCR beta sequences from roughly 180 million T cells. An early release covering some 640 HLA-typed donors comprised about 310 gigabases of sequencing data and around 86 million unique TCR sequences. The genetic ancestry cluster associated with self-reported Caucasian donors included approximately 85% of the 350 to 500 genotyped donors. The study aimed to test whether signatures of past pathogen exposure could be identified by cataloging public T cell receptors. The T cell repertoires of under 700 subjects were profiled by immunosequencing and related to cytomegalovirus serostatus. Besides the first cohort of around 670 subjects, a separate validation cohort made up of over 100 different subjects was used. To predict cytomegalovirus infection status, the study combined high-throughput TCR immunosequencing, statistical association of individual TCRs with disease status, and machine learning. A later analysis re-examined previously published TCR beta repertoires from over 500 donors and added high-resolution HLA genotyping to investigate patterns of TCR occurrence. Rather than using new phenotypic data, the later analysis identified candidate immune exposures from TCR beta sequences and from how often those sequences occurred across donors. An earlier analysis of approximately 500 of the donors applied high-throughput TCR beta sequencing to assess whether each TCR beta V gene segment acted as functional or pseudogenic. Donor age, sex, ethnicity and CMV serostatus were compiled together with the repertoire data. In a later genetic analysis, genome-wide SNP genotypes for about three fifths of the 666 donors were used, and that subset was treated as a discovery cohort. All discovery cohort repertoires had been generated on a single sequencing platform. HLA typing covered class I and class II loci at four-digit resolution. Typing coverage differed by locus: A, B, C, DRB1 and DQB1 were typed in roughly 620-630 donors, DQA1 in roughly 510, DPA1 in approximately 610, and DPB1 in approximately 450. Roughly 5 DR-DQ haplotypes were handled as single units for association and clustering because linkage in the cohort was strong. On average, roughly 250,000 unique TCR beta nucleotide sequences were sequenced per donor among a few hundred genotyped donors of the cohort, with roughly 18% of those sequences being non-productive. Points the paper makes about the study in general: The 87-base-pair reads could not distinguish some IMGT-functional V segments, including TRBV6-2 and TRBV6-3, so those segments were excluded. Seventeen rarely observed V segments, including chromosome 9 orphons, were excluded from the earlier analysis of several hundred of the donors because counts were too low. The classifier was reported to diagnose cytomegalovirus status with high specificity and sensitivity in both the original and validation cohorts. In an earlier analysis of 587 of the donors, most TCR beta V segments were observed in productive rearrangements about 90% or about 30% of the time, broadly matching IMGT annotations. The authors suggested that the approach could potentially be generalized to other disease states and immunological phenotypes. In a later analysis, HLA-associated TCR beta chains were found to be more clonally expanded and to have lower generation probabilities than equally common non-associated chains. A later analysis found that TCR association rates varied across HLA loci, with DRB1 alleles showing the most associated TCRs and HLA-C alleles the fewest. Sequencing depth was assumed to be roughly uniform across donors in the presence/absence analyses, though that assumption may not hold. When HLA alleles, especially DR and DQ, strongly co-occurred, attributing TCR associations to individual alleles was difficult. Because HLA typing was missing for some donors at each locus, association tests included only the typed subset. This cohort had only TCR beta chains sequenced, and the lack of alpha or paired-chain data limited which features could be detected. Several of the top co-occurrence clusters appeared to be linked to parvovirus B19, influenza, CMV and Epstein-Barr virus, according to a later analysis. A cluster of highly shared sequence variants was judged likely to be a technical artifact of the sequencing pipeline. In a later genetic analysis, a missense DCLRE1C variant was associated with V-gene and J-gene trimming of TCR beta chains, and the association was replicated in an independent cohort. In a later analysis, around 15,000 TCR beta sequences were associated with specific HLA alleles at a false discovery rate of 0.05. According to a later genetic analysis, donors in an Asian-associated ancestry cluster had fewer N-insertions in productive TCRs than the approximately 610-donor mean. The study listed 164 TCR beta chains as associated with cytomegalovirus. In vitro tests confirmed that a few of the cytomegalovirus-associated TCR beta chains recognize cytomegalovirus antigens. While some public TCRs were present in many individuals, most TCR sequences turned up only very rarely across donors. Immune exposure information for the cohort was limited to CMV serostatus. Linkage disequilibrium might explain the correlated functional status among segregating V segments, but an unknown experimental factor could not be excluded. Most CMV-associated TCR beta chains appeared to be HLA-restricted in a later analysis, and the HLA associations seemed to be driven largely by CMV exposure. A further reported finding was that TCR beta sequences accurately predicted the HLA-A and HLA-B alleles for most subjects in the first cohort.

The cohort consisted of 666 healthy bone marrow donors. At the time of sampling, every cohort member was nominally healthy, though immune exposures that went unrecorded were likely present. The donor was CMV seronegative and belonged to the group of 350 or so seronegative cohort members. A peripheral blood sample was collected from each donor, and TCR beta sequencing was performed on peripheral blood mononuclear cells. The Qiagen DNeasy Blood Extraction Kit was used to extract genomic DNA from the blood cell samples. Receptor amplification or capture employed the immunoSEQ multiplex PCR assay. The multiplex PCR relied on a mix of 60 forward primers for TCR Vbeta segments and 13 reverse primers for TCR Jbeta segments. The CDR3 region of rearranged TCR beta genes was amplified from genomic DNA with a multiplex PCR assay. The Illumina HiSeq System was used to sequence the amplified TCR beta libraries as 87-base-pair reads. Concerning the study's data processing: A later analysis counted 65 million to 90 million unique TCR beta chains across the 600 to 850 repertoires, and roughly 9.9 million of these chains were shared by at least two donors. Raw reads were error-corrected and collapsed into unique sequences with a nearest-neighbor algorithm that merged closely related sequences to remove PCR and sequencing errors. To assign V, D and J gene segments, CDR3 sequences were aligned to IMGT reference sequences. For a sequence to be retained, at least a six-nucleotide match to both a V gene segment and a J gene segment was required. Rearrangements were called productive when the CDR3 lacked stop codons and stayed in frame with V and J; all others were non-productive. CDR3 was defined by IMGT convention, running from the second conserved V-encoded cysteine to the conserved J-encoded phenylalanine. In an earlier analysis of around 600 of the donors, sequences lacking an unambiguous match to a single V gene segment were excluded. An earlier analysis of approximately 590 of the donors called V segments functional above 56.7% productive rearrangements and segregating when the between-donor standard deviation exceeded 5%. To diagnose cytomegalovirus status from the catalog of TCR beta chain sequences, a statistical classification framework was built. In a later analysis, TCR nucleotide sequences were compared against IMGT/GENE-DB human TR gene sequences so that V and J genes could be assigned. In a later analysis, CDR3 sequences and most-parsimonious VDJ recombination scenarios were assigned using the TCRdist pipeline. In a later analysis, each TCR beta chain was defined by its CDR3 amino acid sequence together with its V-gene family, and reads lacking a unique V-gene family were excluded. As a way to deal with suspected cross-contamination and a sequencing artifact, a later analysis dropped nearly 600 nucleotide sequences that were highly shared and had low generation probability. In a later analysis, a clonal expansion index for each public chain was calculated from normalized within-repertoire ranks of inferred template counts. Generation probabilities in a later analysis came from a VDJ recombination model fitted to out-of-frame rearrangements, and those results were checked against IGoR. In a later analysis, TCR-TCR, TCR-HLA and TCR-CMV co-occurrence was scored with hypergeometric tests, and a repertoire-size bias correction was applied to TCR pairs. To estimate false discovery rates, a later analysis permuted the HLA or CMV assignments 20 times. A later analysis grouped co-occurring TCRs with DBSCAN, adding TCRdist sequence similarity when clustering within HLA-allele-positive subsets. Repertoires with fewer than 30,000 or more than 120,000 public chains were left out of co-occurrence clustering, as were a handful of repertoires with anomalous nucleotide sharing. Not all clones reach the TCRdb copy of this immuneACCESS table, which keeps in-frame sequences only. Checked studies attribute under half of the gap to unresolved V genes and leave the rest unexplained. That table is the source of V, J and clone size, and D and trimming were worked out from the DNA. This sample holds roughly 240,000 clones; 70% to 90% were observed only once. The ten largest clones take up 0.2% to 0.25% of the sample.

The sequenced material came from PBMCs. This TCR was recovered from a girl under 10 years old in good health and CMV-seronegative. The chain is assembled from TRBV2 and TRBJ2-5; 7 bases in the junction line up with TRBD1. In nucleotides, the sequence is TGTGCCAGCAGCGAACAGGGGCGGGAGACCCAGTACTTC. Its amino acids are CASSEQGRETQYF.